A single sample gave rise to the 27 T cell receptor beta chains below, sequenced in a study of blood T cell repertoires in COVID-19. Here immunoSEQ multiplex PCR was the method, and the copy in TCRdb shows in-frame clones only, minus some. The data contain about 170,000 clones, approximately 84% of them singletons. The sample comprised PBMCs or T cells enriched from blood (not recorded which). These TCRs come from a man aged 50-59 years who had recovered from COVID-19.

J is TRBJ2-3 and V is TRBV6-4, with TRBD2 identical over 12 bases. V gave up 4 bases and J gave up 7 bases; unmatched junction bases: 12. Germline CDR1 and CDR2: MRHNA and SNTAGT. The CDR3 extends over 17 amino acids. CDR3 region: CASSAVYLAGGPNTQYF. DNA of the CDR3: TGTGCCAGCAGTGCCGTCTACCTAGCGGGGGGGCCCAATACGCAGTATTTT.

This clone has just one count. The chain couples TRBV19 to TRBJ2-3; maybe TRBD1 (5 bases). The germline V gene has CDR1 LNHDA and CDR2 SQIVND (reference sequence). The CDR3 spans 15 residues. Trimming took off 2 bases at V and 3 bases at J, with 12 bases between the two ends. CDR3 in DNA: TGTGCCAGTAGTATAAGGTCAGGGATGACAGATACGCAGTATTTT. Encoded protein: CASSIRSGMTDTQYF.

Turning to this clone: Other nucleotide sequences in the sample specify the same CDR3. V usage is TRBV5-1 and J usage is TRBJ1-1, with D tentatively TRBD1 (5 bases). The CDR3 runs to 14 residues. Germline V gene lookup returns CDR1 SGHRS and CDR2 YFSETQ. The ends were cut back, 4 bases at V and 1 base at J, with 11 bases in the middle. DNA of the CDR3: TGCGCCAGCAGCGGAGGGACGGGGAACACTGAAGCTTTCTTT. Its translation: CASSGGTGNTEAFF.

Concerning this clone itself: Additional DNA sequences in this sample encode the identical CDR3. V and J are TRBV9 and TRBJ2-3; 7 bases are a match to TRBD2. CDR3 length equals 15 residues. The V and J ends lost 0 bases and 1 base, in that order; junction bases with no gene match: 2. Germline V gene sequence: CDR1 SGDLS, CDR2 YYNGEE. The CDR3, as DNA: TGTGCCAGCAGCGTAGGACGGGGGGGCACAGATACGCAGTATTTT. Translated: CASSVGRGGTDTQYF.

This clone was found a few times. The rearrangement uses TRBV29-1 and TRBJ1-3; D unresolved. V was trimmed by 6 bases and J by 1 base, leaving 4 bases between them. In germline, CDR1 is SQVTM, CDR2 ANQGSEA. CDR3 length equals 11 residues. CDR3 coding DNA: TGCAGCGTAGCTTCTGGAAACACCATATATTTT. Translated, it gives CSVASGNTIYF.

This chain connects TRBV5-1 to TRBJ2-3; 10 bases map to TRBD2. Germline V gives CDR1 SGHRS, CDR2 YFSETQ. This CDR3 has 18 residues. J was trimmed by 6 bases and V by 4 bases; bases with no gene match: 17. The CDR3, as DNA: TGCGCCAGCAGCCCATCCCTAGCGGGGGTATCGTCGGGCGATACGCAGTATTTT. Protein product: CASSPSLAGVSSGDTQYF.

This clone was seen a few times. In DNA, the CDR3 is TGTGCCAACCAACTAGAGCCCCGCAAGCAGTACTTC. It specifies CANQLEPRKQYF. V is TRBV3-1 (or the pseudogene TRBV3-2) and J is TRBJ2-7, with D maybe TRBD2 (5 bases). Germline CDR1 reads LGHDT; CDR2 reads YNNKEL (reference sequence). The CDR3 runs 12 residues. V was pared by 10 bases and J by 8 bases, with 18 bases between.

CDR3 residues: CASSYSAGGHSPLHF. CDR3 DNA sequence: TGTGCCAGCAGTTACTCGGCAGGGGGTCATTCACCCCTCCACTTT. The rearrangement links TRBV6-5 to TRBJ1-6; 7 bases agree with TRBD1. CDR3 length equals 15 residues. Germline V gene data show CDR1 as MNHEY and CDR2 as SVGAGI. With 0 bases clipped from V and 8 bases from J, the junction kept 4 bases outside the gene matches.

The gene calls are TRBV3-1 (or the pseudogene TRBV3-2) and TRBJ1-2, with no clear D. V lost 1 base and J lost 7, with 10 bases in between. The CDR3 spans 13 residues. Germline CDR1 and CDR2: LGHDT and YNNKEL (reference sequence). This CDR3 reads CASSQVRGGGYTF. CDR3 nucleotide sequence: TGTGCCAGCAGCCAAGTACGGGGTGGTGGCTACACCTTC.

The genes are TRBV12-3 or TRBV12-4 and TRBJ1-2; no reliable D call. V was trimmed by 3 bases and J by 6 bases, leaving 8 bases between them. The CDR3 runs 12 residues. The CDR3 spells CASSLASNGYTF. The DNA for the CDR3 is TGTGCCAGCAGTTTGGCCAGTAATGGCTACACCTTC.

This chain uses TRBV5-6 with TRBJ1-2; 8 bases match TRBD1. CDR1 is SGHDT and CDR2 is YYEEEE in the germline V gene. This CDR3 is 15 amino acids long. V was pared by 2 bases and J by 4 bases, with 7 bases of the junction left unmatched. DNA of the CDR3: TGTGCCAGCAGCTTTTCGGGACAGGCGGTCTATGGCTACACCTTC. It translates to CASSFSGQAVYGYTF.

The V and J genes are TRBV9 and TRBJ2-7; TRBD2 is a possible D gene (5 bases). Germline V CDR1 and CDR2: SGDLS, YYNGEE. Trimming took off 0 bases at V and 3 bases at J, with 10 bases between the two ends. CDR3 length equals 14 residues. CDR3 sequence reads: CASSVAEGSYEQYF. DNA of the CDR3: TGTGCCAGCAGCGTAGCCGAGGGAAGCTACGAGCAGTACTTC.

This sequence joins TRBV9 and TRBJ2-6; possibly TRBD1 for D (5 bases). This CDR3 is built from 17 residues. The germline gives CDR1 SGDLS, CDR2 YYNGEE. The V end lost 4 bases, the J end lost 0 bases, and 14 bases lay between the germline ends. In DNA, the CDR3 is TGTGCCAGCAGCCCTCGGGTGGGGCGCTCTGGGGCCAACGTCCTGACTTTC. Amino acid sequence: CASSPRVGRSGANVLTF.

The chain combines TRBV6-5 with TRBJ1-6; 7 bases line up with TRBD1. The length of the CDR3 is 15 residues. Germline values: CDR1 MNHEY, CDR2 SVGAGI. Germline trimming cut 5 bases from V and 12 bases from J; bases unmatched to any gene: 13. CDR3 amino acids: CASSTRTGGIGPLHF. The CDR3 DNA is TGTGCCAGCAGTACGCGGACAGGCGGAATCGGACCCCTCCACTTT.

The chain has TRBV27 and TRBJ2-7, with TRBD2 identical over 9 bases. The length of the CDR3 is 15 residues. CDR1 and CDR2 from the germline V gene are MNHEY and SMNVEV (reference sequence). J gave up 2 bases and V 4 bases, and 6 bases lay outside the gene matches. The CDR3, as DNA: TGTGCCAGCAGTTCCCTAGCGGGGCTCACCTACGAGCAGTACTTC. It is translated as CASSSLAGLTYEQYF.

The table lists this clone with a count of one. This sequence joins TRBV10-3 and TRBJ2-3; 15 nucleotides line up with TRBD2. The trim removed 4 bases at V and 4 bases at J, leaving 3 bases unmatched. Germline-derived CDR1 and CDR2 are ENHRY and SYGVKD. This CDR3 contains 16 residues. The CDR3 nucleotides are TGTGCCATCAGTGGGACTAGCGGGGGGGCCTCAGATACGCAGTATTTT. It specifies CAISGTSGGASDTQYF.

The rearrangement links TRBV4-2 to TRBJ1-3; tentatively, D is TRBD1 (6 bases). The V gene lost 3 bases and the J gene lost 4 bases, with 13 bases spanning the gap. Germline V CDR1 and CDR2: LGHNA, YNFKEQ. There are 15 residues in the CDR3. CDR3 sequence reads: CASSQATGRGNTIYF. The CDR3 DNA follows: TGTGCCAGCAGCCAGGCTACAGGGCGGGGAAACACCATATATTTT.

This sequence joins TRBV2 and TRBJ2-2, with 10 bases identical to TRBD2. Trimming cost V 2 bases and J 0 bases; bases outside gene matches: 18. From germline, CDR1 is SNHLY and CDR2 FYNNEI. The CDR3 is 22 residues long. CDR3 sequence: CASSERLAGDPVRDPNTGELFF. The DNA for the CDR3 is TGTGCCAGCAGTGAAAGGCTAGCGGGGGATCCGGTGAGAGACCCGAACACCGGGGAGCTGTTTTTT.

The chain uses TRBV7-3 and TRBJ2-2; possible D gene TRBD1, 5 bases. This CDR3 spans 13 amino acids. Between the trimmed V and J ends, which lost 2 bases and 6 bases, there was a span of 7 bases. Germline values: CDR1 SGHTA, CDR2 FQGTGA. The CDR3, as DNA: TGTGCCAGCAGCTTACAGGGCGCCGGGGAGCTGTTTTTT. This sequence encodes CASSLQGAGELFF.

This chain joins TRBV6-2 or TRBV6-3 and TRBJ2-7; 10 nucleotides align to TRBD2. Trimming cost V 1 base and J 2 bases; bases outside gene matches: 8. This CDR3 comprises 17 residues. Looked up from germline, CDR1 is MNHEY and CDR2 is SVGEGT. CDR3 sequence reads: CASSYLLSGGDPYEQYF. As DNA, the CDR3 is TGTGCCAGCAGTTACTTGCTGAGCGGGGGGGACCCCTACGAGCAGTACTTC.

There are a few counts of this clone. This chain links TRBV7-2 with TRBJ1-4; TRBD1 matches 9 bases. CDR1 and CDR2 from the germline V gene are SGHTA and FQGNSA. This CDR3 region has 14 residues. J gave up 8 bases and V 5 bases, and 6 bases lay outside the gene matches. CDR3 sequence: CASSRDRAGEKLFF. In DNA, the CDR3 is TGTGCCAGCAGCCGGGACAGGGCGGGCGAAAAACTGTTTTTT.

V is TRBV5-1 and J is TRBJ1-1; 7 bases align to TRBD1. This CDR3 has 15 amino acids. Germline V gives CDR1 SGHRS, CDR2 YFSETQ. V gave up 5 bases and J gave up 1 base; unmatched junction bases: 8. CDR3 residues: CASSFPGTANTEAFF. The CDR3 bases are TGCGCCAGCAGTTTCCCCGGGACAGCGAACACTGAAGCTTTCTTT.

This clone was seen a few times. This chain links TRBV4-1 with TRBJ1-5, with a possible D match to TRBD1 (5 bases). Trimming removed 4 bases at V and 1 base at J, with 23 bases between. The CDR3 sequence is 19 residues long. The germline V gene has CDR1 MGHRA and CDR2 YSYEKL. The CDR3 reads CASSPRSTGGERSNQPQHF. Here the CDR3 DNA reads TGCGCCAGCAGCCCCCGTAGCACGGGGGGGGAAAGGAGCAATCAGCCCCAGCATTTT.

The chain links TRBV6-5 to TRBJ2-7; D uncertain. The CDR3 extends over 15 amino acids. The germline V gene has CDR1 MNHEY and CDR2 SVGAGI. Trimming took off 2 bases at V and 0 bases at J, with 11 bases between the two ends. The CDR3 DNA reads as TGTGCCAGCAGTTACGATCAGGCATACTCCTACGAGCAGTACTTC. Protein sequence: CASSYDQAYSYEQYF.

This chain uses TRBV7-2 with TRBJ1-2, with 10 bases aligning to TRBD1. The CDR3 is 16 amino acids. The V gene end was trimmed by 5 bases and the J gene end by 8 bases; junction bases not matched to a gene: 14. Germline V gene data show CDR1 as SGHTA and CDR2 as FQGNSA. The CDR3 is CASSIDSRTGGLGYTF. Here the CDR3 DNA reads TGTGCCAGCAGCATAGACTCTAGGACAGGGGGTCTAGGCTACACCTTC.

The chain employs TRBV7-8 and TRBJ2-1; D is undetermined. From germline, CDR1 is SGHVS and CDR2 FQNEAQ. Trimming pared 2 bases from V and 6 bases from J, leaving 14 bases between. The CDR3 consists of 15 residues. The CDR3, as DNA: TGTGCCAGCAGCTTACAGGTTCAGGAAACCAATGAGCAGTTCTTC. Its translation is CASSLQVQETNEQFF.

In regard to this clone: The sample has other DNA sequences that encode this CDR3 too. The chain carries TRBV7-9 and TRBJ1-5; 7 bases agree with TRBD1. Germline V gene data show CDR1 as SEHNR and CDR2 as FQNEAQ (reference sequence). CDR3 size: 13 residues. With 5 bases clipped from V and 7 bases from J, the junction kept 5 bases outside the gene matches. The DNA for the CDR3 is TGTGCCAGCAGCCCCCCAGGGGGACAGCCCCAGCATTTT. It codes for CASSPPGGQPQHF. The full variable domain, completed using reference TRBV7-9 and TRBJ1-5, is DTGVSQNPRHKITKRGQNVTFRCDPISEHNRLYWYRQTLGQGPEFLTYFQNEAQLEKSRLLSDRFSAERPKGSFSTLEIQRTEQGDSAMYLCASSPPGGQPQHFGDGTRLSIL.